This TCR beta chain stems from a study of blood T cells in healthy people across ages. A J-beta primer mix and a sample-barcoded 5' primer were used in a second PCR of about 7 to 12 cycles. TCRdb fed the 5' RACE reads into MiXCR, producing one record per CDR3 protein. The data show 760,000 or so distinct CDR3 sequences, roughly 25% seen once. Germline lookup yields CDR1 MGHRA and CDR2 YSYEKL. The length of the CDR3 is 17 residues. V was shortened by 0 bases and J by 0 bases, with 12 bases between the two germline ends. Only a few counts were recorded for this clonotype. These data also formed part of another study, on T cells of mothers and their children. Turning to that study: Whatever RNA was extracted went entirely into cDNA synthesis, at roughly 1.6 ug per 15 ul. In each mother, TCR beta CDR3 reads exceeded 10 million; in each child, they numbered a few million.

This TCR was sampled from a boy aged 5-17 years in good health. Sequencing used blood. The chain joins TRBV4-1 to TRBJ2-1; D remains unclear. The CDR3 sequence is CASSQERQEISYNEQFF. CDR3 coding DNA: TGCGCCAGCAGCCAAGAGCGGCAGGAGATCTCCTACAATGAGCAGTTCTTC.